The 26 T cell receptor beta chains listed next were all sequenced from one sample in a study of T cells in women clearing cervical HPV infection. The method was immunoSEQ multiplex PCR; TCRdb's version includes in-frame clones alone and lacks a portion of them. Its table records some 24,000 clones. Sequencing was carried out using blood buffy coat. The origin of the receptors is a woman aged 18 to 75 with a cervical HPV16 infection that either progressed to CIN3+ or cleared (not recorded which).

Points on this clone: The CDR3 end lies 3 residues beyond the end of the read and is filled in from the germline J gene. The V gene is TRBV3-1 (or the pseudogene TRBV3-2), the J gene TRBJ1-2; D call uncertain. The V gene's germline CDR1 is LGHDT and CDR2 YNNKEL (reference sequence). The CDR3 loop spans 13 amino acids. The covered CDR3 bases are TGTGCCAGCAGCCAAGATCGCCAGCGGGGC. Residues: CASSQDRQRG. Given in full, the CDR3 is CASSQDRQRGYTF.

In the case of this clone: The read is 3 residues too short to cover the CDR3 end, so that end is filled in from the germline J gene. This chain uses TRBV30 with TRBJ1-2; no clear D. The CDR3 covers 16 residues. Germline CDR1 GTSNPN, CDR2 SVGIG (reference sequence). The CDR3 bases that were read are TGTGCCTGGAGTTCCTTACATAGCGGGAGAAACTACGAC. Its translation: CAWSSLHSGRNYD. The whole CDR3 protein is CAWSSLHSGRNYDYTF.

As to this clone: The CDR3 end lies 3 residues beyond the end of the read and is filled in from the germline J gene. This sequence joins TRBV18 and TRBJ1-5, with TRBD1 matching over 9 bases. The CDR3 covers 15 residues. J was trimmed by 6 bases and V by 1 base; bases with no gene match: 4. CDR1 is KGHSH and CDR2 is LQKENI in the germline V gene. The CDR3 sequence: CASSPLDRGTQPQHF. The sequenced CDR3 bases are TGTGCCAGCTCACCACTGGACAGGGGTACTCAGCCC. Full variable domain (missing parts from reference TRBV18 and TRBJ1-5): NAGVMQNPRHLVRRRGQEARLRCSPMKGHSHVYWYRQLPEEGLKFMVYLQKENIIDESGMPKERFSAEFPKEGPSILRIQQVVRGDSAAYFCASSPLDRGTQPQHFGDGTRLSIL.

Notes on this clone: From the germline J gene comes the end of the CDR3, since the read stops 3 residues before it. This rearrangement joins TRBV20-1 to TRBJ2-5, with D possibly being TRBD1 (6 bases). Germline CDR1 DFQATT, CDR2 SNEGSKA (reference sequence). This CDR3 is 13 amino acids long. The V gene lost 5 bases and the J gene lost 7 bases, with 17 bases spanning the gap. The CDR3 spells CSALGQPRVTQYF. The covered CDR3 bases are TGCAGTGCTTTAGGACAGCCAAGAGTGACC.

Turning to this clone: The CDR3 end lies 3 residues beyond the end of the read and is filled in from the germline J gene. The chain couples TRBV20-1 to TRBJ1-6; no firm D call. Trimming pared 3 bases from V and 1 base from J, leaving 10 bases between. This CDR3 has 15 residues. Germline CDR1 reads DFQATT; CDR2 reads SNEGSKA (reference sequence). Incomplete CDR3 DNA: TGCAGTGCTAGTCCCCCCGGGTCCTATAATTCACCC. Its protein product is CSASPPGSYNSP. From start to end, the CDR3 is CSASPPGSYNSPLHF.

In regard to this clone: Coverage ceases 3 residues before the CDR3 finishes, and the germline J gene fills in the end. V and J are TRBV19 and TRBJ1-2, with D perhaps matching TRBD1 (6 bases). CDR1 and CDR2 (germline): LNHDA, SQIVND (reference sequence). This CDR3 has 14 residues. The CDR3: CASTMGAGSDTYTF. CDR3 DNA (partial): TGTGCCAGTACCATGGGGGCTGGGTCAGATACC. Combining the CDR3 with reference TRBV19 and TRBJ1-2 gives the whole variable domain DGGITQSPKYLFRKEGQNVTLSCEQNLNHDAMYWYRQDPGQGLRLIYYSQIVNDFQKGDIAEGYSVSREKKESFPLTVTSAQKNPTAFYLCASTMGAGSDTYTFGSGTRLTVV.

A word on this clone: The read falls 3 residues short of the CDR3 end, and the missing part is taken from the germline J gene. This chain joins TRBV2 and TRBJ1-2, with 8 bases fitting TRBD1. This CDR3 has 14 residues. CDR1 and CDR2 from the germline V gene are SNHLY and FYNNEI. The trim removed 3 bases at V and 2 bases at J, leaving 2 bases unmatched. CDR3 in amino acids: CASSEYRGNYGYTF. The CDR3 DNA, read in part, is TGTGCCAGCAGTGAGTACAGGGGGAACTATGGC.

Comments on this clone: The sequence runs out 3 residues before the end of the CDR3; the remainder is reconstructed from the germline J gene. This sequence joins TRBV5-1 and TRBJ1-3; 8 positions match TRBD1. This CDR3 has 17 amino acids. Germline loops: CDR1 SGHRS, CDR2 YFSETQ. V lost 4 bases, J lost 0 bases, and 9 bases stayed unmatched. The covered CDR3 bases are TGCGCCAGCAGCAACGACGGGACAGGAAACTCTGGAAACACC. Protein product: CASSNDGTGNSGNT. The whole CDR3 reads CASSNDGTGNSGNTIYF.

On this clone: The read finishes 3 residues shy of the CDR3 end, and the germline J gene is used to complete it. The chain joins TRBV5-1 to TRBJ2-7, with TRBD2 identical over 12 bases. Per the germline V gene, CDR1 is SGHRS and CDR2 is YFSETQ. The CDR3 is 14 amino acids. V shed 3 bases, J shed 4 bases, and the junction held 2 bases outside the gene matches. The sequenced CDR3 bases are TGCGCCAGCAGCTGGACTAGCGGGACATACGAG. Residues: CASSWTSGTYE. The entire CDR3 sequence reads CASSWTSGTYEQYF.

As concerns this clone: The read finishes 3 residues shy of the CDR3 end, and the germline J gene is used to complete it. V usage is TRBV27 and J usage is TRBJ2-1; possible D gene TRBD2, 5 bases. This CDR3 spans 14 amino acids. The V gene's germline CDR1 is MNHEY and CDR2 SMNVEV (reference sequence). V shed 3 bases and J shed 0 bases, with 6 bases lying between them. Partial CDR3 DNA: TGTGCCAGCAGTTTCGGGGACTCCTACAATGAG. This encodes CASSFGDSYNE. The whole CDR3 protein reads CASSFGDSYNEQFF.

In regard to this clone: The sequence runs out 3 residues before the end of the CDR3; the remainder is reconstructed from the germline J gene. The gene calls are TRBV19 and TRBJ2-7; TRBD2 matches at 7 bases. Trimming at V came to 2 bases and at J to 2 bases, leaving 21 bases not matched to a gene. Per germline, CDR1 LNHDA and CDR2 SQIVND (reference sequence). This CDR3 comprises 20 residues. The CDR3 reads CASSIKGSGSRASATYEQYF. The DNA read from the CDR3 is TGTGCCAGTAGTATAAAGGGTAGCGGGTCTAGAGCCTCGGCAACCTACGAG.

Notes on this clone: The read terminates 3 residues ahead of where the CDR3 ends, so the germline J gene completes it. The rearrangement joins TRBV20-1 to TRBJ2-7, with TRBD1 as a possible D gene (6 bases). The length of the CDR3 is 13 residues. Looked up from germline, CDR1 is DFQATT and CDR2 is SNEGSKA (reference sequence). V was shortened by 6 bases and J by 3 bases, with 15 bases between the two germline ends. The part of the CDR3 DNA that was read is TGCAGTGCGTCTCCGGGACACAACTACGAG. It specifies CSASPGHNYE. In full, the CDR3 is CSASPGHNYEQYF.

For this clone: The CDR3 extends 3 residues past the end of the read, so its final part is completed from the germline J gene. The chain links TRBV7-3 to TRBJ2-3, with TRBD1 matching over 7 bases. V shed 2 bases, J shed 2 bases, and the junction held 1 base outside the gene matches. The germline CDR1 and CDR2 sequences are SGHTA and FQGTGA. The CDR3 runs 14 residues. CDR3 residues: CASSLGTATDTQYF. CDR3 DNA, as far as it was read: TGTGCCAGCAGCTTAGGGACAGCCACAGATACG.

The CDR3 protein is CASRLQRTQYF. Incomplete CDR3 DNA: TGTGCCAGCCGACTGCAGAGAACC. The rearrangement joins TRBV2 to TRBJ2-5, with no clear D. The read ends 3 residues early relative to the CDR3; the germline J gene fills the gap. From germline, CDR1 is SNHLY and CDR2 FYNNEI. The CDR3 spans 11 residues.

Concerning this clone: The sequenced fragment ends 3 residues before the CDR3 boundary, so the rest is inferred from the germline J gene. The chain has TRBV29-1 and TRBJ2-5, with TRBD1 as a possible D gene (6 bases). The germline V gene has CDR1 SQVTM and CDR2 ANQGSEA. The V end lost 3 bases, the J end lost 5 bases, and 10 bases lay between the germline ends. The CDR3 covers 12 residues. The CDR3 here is CSVEGASETQYF. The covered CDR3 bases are TGCAGCGTTGAGGGGGCTTCGGAGACC.

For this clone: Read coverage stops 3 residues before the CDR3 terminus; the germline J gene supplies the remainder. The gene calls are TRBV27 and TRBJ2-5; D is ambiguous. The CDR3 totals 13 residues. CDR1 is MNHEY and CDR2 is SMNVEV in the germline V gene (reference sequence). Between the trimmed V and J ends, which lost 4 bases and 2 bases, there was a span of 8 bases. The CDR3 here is CASSSLRQETQYF. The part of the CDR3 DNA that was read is TGTGCCAGCAGTTCGTTGCGGCAAGAGACC.

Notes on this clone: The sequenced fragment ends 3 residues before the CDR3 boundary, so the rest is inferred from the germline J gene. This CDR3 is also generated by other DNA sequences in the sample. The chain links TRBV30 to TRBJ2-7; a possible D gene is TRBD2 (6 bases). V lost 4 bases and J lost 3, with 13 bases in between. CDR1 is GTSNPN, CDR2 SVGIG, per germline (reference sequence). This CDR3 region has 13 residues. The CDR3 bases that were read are TGTGCCTGGAAATTGCTGGGGGGCTACGAG. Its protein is CAWKLLGGYE. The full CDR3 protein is CAWKLLGGYEQYF. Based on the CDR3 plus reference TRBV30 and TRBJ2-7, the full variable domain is SQTIHQWPATLVQPVGSPLSLECTVEGTSNPNLYWYRQAAGRGLQLLFYSVGIGQISSEVPQNLSASRPQDRQFILSSKKLLLSDSGFYLCAWKLLGGYEQYFGPGTRLTVT.

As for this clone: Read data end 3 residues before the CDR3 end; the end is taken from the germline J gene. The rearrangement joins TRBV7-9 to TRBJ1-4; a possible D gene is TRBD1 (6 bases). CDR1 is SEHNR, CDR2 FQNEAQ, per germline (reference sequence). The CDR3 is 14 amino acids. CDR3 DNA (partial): TGTGCCAGCAGTCCGCAGGGGTATAATTCACCA. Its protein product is CASSPQGYNSP. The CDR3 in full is CASSPQGYNSPLFF. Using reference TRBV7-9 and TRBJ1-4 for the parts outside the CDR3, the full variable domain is DTGVSQNPRHKITKRGQNVTFRCDPISEHNRLYWYRQTLGQGPEFLTYFQNEAQLEKSRLLSDRFSAERPKGSFSTLEIQRTEQGDSAMYLCASSPQGYNSPLFFGSGTQLSVL.

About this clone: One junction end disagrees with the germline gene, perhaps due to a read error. The CDR3 protein is CATSAYTEAFF. The DNA read from the CDR3 is TGTGCCACCAGTGCGTACACTGAA. This chain connects TRBV6-1 to TRBJ1-1; no firm D call. Sequencing ends 3 residues short of the CDR3 end; the germline J gene provides the rest. The CDR3 is 11 amino acids. Germline V lookup: CDR1 MNHNS, CDR2 SASEGT.

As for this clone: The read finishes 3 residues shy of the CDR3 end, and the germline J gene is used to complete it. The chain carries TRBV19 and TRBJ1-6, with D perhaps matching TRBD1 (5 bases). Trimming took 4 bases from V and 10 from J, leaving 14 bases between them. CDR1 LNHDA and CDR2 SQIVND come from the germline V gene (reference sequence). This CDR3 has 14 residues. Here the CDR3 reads CASSTLQGESPLHF. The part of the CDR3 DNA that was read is TGTGCCAGTAGTACTCTCCAGGGAGAATCACCC.

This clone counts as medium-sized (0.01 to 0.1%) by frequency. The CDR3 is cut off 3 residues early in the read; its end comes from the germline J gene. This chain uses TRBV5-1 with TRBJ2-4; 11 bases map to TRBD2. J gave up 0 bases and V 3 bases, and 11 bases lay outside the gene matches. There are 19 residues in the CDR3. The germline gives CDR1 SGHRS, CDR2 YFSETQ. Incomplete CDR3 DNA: TGCGCCAGCAGCTCAATAACTAGCGGGGGATTGATAGCCAAAAACATT. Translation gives CASSSITSGGLIAKNI. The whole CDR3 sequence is CASSSITSGGLIAKNIQYF.

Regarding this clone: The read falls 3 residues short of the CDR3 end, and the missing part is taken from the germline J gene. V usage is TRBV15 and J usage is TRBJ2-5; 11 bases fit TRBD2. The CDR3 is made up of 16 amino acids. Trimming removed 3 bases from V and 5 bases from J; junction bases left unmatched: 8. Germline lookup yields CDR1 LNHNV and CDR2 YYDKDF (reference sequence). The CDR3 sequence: CATSRRPSGGWETQYF. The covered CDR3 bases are TGTGCCACCAGCAGGAGACCTAGCGGGGGGTGGGAGACC.

CDR3 residues: CASSPRQGGTEAFF. CDR3 DNA (partial): TGTGCCAGCTCACCAAGACAGGGTGGCACTGAA. The chain uses TRBV18 and TRBJ1-1; 7 nucleotides match TRBD1. Read coverage stops 3 residues before the CDR3 terminus; the germline J gene supplies the remainder. J was trimmed by 4 bases and V by 2 bases; bases with no gene match: 4. The CDR3 runs 14 residues. The germline V gene has CDR1 KGHSH and CDR2 LQKENI.

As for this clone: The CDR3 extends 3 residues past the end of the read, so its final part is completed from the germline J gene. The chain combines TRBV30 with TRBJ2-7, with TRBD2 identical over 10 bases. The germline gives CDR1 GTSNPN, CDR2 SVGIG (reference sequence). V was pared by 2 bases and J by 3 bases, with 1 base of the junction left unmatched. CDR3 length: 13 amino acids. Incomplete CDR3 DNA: TGTGCCTGGAGTAGCGGGAGGGACTACGAG. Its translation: CAWSSGRDYE. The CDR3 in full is CAWSSGRDYEQYF.

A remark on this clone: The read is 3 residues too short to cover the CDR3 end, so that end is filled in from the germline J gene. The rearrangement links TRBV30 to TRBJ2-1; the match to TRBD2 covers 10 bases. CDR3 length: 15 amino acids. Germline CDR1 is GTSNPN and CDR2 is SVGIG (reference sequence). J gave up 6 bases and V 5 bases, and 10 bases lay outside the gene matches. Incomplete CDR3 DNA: TGTGCCTGGGTAGCGGGGGGAAATTGCTGCAATGAG. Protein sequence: CAWVAGGNCCNE. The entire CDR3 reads CAWVAGGNCCNEQFF.

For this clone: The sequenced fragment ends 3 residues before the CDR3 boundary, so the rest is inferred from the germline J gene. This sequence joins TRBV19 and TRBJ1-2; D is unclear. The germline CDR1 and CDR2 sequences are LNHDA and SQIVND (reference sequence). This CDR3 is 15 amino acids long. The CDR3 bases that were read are TGTGCCAGTAGTATTCCCGGGGATGGCAATCAGCCC. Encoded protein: CASSIPGDGNQP. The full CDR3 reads CASSIPGDGNQPYTF.